The source of this TCR beta chain is a study of blood T cell repertoires in COVID-19. Looking at the study overall: T cells, B-cell-depleted T cells, or PBMCs provided the cDNA or gDNA that served as material.

Authors' data handling: By means of reference gene primer amplification, nucleated cell counts were estimated. Profiling relied on immunoSEQ multiplex PCR, and the TCRdb table lists in-frame clones only, not all of them. V, J and clone size reflect that table, while D and trimming were determined from the DNA. The table includes about 260,000 clones, around 89% detected once. Donors were grouped by their self-reported clinical history. During the 2 weeks before they entered the study, exposed participants had met someone with a PCR-confirmed or clinician-diagnosed COVID-19 case. This CDR3 contains 15 residues. Trimming left V 2 bases short and J 3 bases short, with 13 bases between. Germline CDR1 MGHRA, CDR2 YSYEKL.

The TCR comes from a man over 45 who had been exposed to COVID-19. The rearrangement uses TRBV4-1 and TRBJ1-1; tentatively, D is TRBD1 (6 bases). The specimen sequenced was PBMCs or T cells enriched from blood (not recorded which). CDR3 coding DNA: TGCGCCAGCAGCCAACCCGCCGGGGGGCACACTGAAGCTTTCTTT. This sequence encodes CASSQPAGGHTEAFF.